The T cell receptor (beta chain) described here comes from a study of T cell changes during pregnancy in multiple sclerosis. Libraries were prepared by immunoSEQ multiplex PCR; TCRdb keeps only in-frame clonotypes and omits some of them. The sample shows some 76,000 clones, approximately 91% of them seen only once. Germline CDR1 is SGHNT and CDR2 is YYREEE (reference sequence). The CDR3 loop spans 16 amino acids. J gave up 5 bases and V 4 bases, and 7 bases lay outside the gene matches. This chain joins TRBV5-4 and TRBJ2-3, with 13 bases aligning to TRBD2. The TCR was taken from a female donor with multiple sclerosis, enrolled in a pregnancy study. The starting material was CD4+ T cells from peripheral blood mononuclear cells, obtained after pregnancy. This CDR3 is CASSPPGTSGKDTQYF. CDR3 coding DNA: TGTGCCAGCAGCCCCCCAGGGACTAGCGGGAAAGATACGCAGTATTTT.